What follows describes a single T cell receptor beta chain. The CDR3 has 13 amino acids. Trimming removed 4 bases at V and 6 bases at J, with 13 bases between. In the original analysis: From reference gene primer amplification, estimates of nucleated cell counts were derived. TCRdb's table, derived via immunoSEQ multiplex PCR, lists solely in-frame clones and lacks some. From that table come the V and J calls and clone size; the DNA was used to work out D and trimming. The table includes 200,000 or so clones, 84% detected once. The sample is drawn from a study of blood T cell repertoires in COVID-19. Overall study context: Donors in the United States, Italy and Spain gave samples during acute or convalescent COVID-19. Sources were T cells, B-cell-depleted T cells, or PBMCs; the material itself was cDNA or gDNA.

The chain has TRBV5-3 and TRBJ1-2; D might be TRBD1 (6 bases). TRBV5-3 belongs to the ORF category, with a function that is uncertain. The clonotype comes from a woman between 65 and 79 years old with active or convalescent COVID-19. The sample was peripheral blood. This CDR3 reads CARSPRGANGYTF. CDR3 bases: TGTGCCAGAAGCCCGCGGGGGGCGAATGGCTACACCTTC.